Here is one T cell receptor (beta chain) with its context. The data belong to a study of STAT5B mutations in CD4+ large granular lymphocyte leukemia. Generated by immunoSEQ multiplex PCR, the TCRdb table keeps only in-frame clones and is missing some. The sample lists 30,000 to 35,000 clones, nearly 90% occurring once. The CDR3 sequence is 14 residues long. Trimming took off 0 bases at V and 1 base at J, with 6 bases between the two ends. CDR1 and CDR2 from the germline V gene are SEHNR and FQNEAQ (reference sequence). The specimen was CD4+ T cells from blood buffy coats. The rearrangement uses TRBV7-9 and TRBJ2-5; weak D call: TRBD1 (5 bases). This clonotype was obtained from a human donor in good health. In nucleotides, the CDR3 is TGTGCCAGCAGCTTAGCTACAGGCCAAGAGACCCAGTACTTC. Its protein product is CASSLATGQETQYF. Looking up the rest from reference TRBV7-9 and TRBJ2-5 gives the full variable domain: DTGVSQNPRHKITKRGQNVTFRCDPISEHNRLYWYRQTLGQGPEFLTYFQNEAQLEKSRLLSDRFSAERPKGSFSTLEIQRTEQGDSAMYLCASSLATGQETQYFGPGTRLLVL.